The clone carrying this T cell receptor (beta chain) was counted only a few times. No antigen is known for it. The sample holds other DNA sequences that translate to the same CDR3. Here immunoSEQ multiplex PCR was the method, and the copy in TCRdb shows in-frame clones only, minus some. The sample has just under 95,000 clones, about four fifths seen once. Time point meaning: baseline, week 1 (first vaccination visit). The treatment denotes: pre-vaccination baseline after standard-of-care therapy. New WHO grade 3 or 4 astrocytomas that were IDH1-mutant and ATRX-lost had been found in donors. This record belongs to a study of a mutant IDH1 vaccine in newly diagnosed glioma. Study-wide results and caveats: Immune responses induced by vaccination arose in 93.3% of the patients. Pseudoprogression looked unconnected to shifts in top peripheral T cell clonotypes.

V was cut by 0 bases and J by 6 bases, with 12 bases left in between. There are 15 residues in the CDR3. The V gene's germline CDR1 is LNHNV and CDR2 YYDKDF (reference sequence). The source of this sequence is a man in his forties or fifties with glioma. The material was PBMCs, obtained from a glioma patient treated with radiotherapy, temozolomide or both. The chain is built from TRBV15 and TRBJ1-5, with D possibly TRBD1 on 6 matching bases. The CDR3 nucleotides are TGTGCCACCAGCAGAGATCTTGGGGGCGGTCAGCCCCAGCATTTT. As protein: CATSRDLGGGQPQHF.